The count of the clone carrying this T cell receptor (beta chain) is one. Its antigen is not identified. The V gene's germline CDR1 is SQVTM and CDR2 ANQGSEA. This CDR3 spans 11 amino acids. Trimming cost V 4 bases and J 7 bases, with 10 bases left between them. This sample was included in a study of cytomegalovirus exposure and HLA in healthy donors. Study-wide results and limits: TCR beta V- and J-gene trimming, according to a later analysis, was linked to a missense DCLRE1C variant.

PCR employed 60 Vbeta and 13 Jbeta primers. Profiled with immunoSEQ multiplex PCR; TCRdb holds only in-frame clones, not every one. Of 150,000 to 200,000 clones detected, 85% appear once; the ten largest clones hold 2% to 2.5%. There were likely unrecorded immune exposures, though donors were nominally healthy when sampled. Sequencing was done on a sample of PBMCs. The sequence came from a woman aged 50 to 65 in good health and CMV-seronegative. The chain carries TRBV29-1 and TRBJ1-2, with D unclear. The DNA for the CDR3 is TGCAGCGTTGGGGCCGGGGTTGGCTACACCTTC. It is translated as CSVGAGVGYTF.